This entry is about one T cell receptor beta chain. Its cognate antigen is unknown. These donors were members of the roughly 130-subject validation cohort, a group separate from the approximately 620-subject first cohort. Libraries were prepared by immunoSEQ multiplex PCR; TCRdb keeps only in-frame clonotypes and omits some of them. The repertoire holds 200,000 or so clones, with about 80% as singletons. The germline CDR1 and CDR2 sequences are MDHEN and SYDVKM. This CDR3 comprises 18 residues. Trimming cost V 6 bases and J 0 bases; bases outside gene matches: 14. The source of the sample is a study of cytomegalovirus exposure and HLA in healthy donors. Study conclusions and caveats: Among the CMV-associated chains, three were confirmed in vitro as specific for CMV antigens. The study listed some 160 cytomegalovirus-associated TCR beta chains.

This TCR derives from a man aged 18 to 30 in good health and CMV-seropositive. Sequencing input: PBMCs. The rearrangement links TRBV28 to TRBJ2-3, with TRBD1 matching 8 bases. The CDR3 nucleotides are TGTGCCAGCAGCCAGGGGGCGGTTGGGCGAGCTAGCACAGATACGCAGTATTTT. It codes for CASSQGAVGRASTDTQYF.